Listed below are T cell receptor beta chains from one sample, sequenced in a study of blood T cell repertoires in COVID-19. TCRdb's copy holds only in-frame clones and misses some; the assay was immunoSEQ multiplex PCR. The sample holds about 150,000 clones, approximately 83% seen once. Material: peripheral blood. These receptors were taken from a woman aged 80 or over with acute or convalescent COVID-19. Both conserved end residues are part of each CDR3. D genes are given only for firm matches. Some rows have no size entry. The others give once, few or many, or a class for an expanded clone.

length: 14; D: TRBD1; J: TRBJ1-2; V: TRBV27; size: .; DNA: TGTGCCAGCAGGGAGACAGGGGTTCACTATGGCTACACCTTC; CDR3: CASRETGVHYGYTF
length: 15; D: .; J: TRBJ1-5; V: TRBV2; size: .; DNA: TGTGCCAGCAGTGACCAATGGACTACCGGCCAGCCCCAGCATTTT; CDR3: CASSDQWTTGQPQHF
length: 11; D: .; J: TRBJ2-3; V: TRBV7-9; size: .; DNA: TGTGCCAGCAGCGGTCCGGGAGAGCCGTATTTT; CDR3: CASSGPGEPYF
length: 14; D: TRBD2; J: TRBJ2-3; V: TRBV7-3; size: .; DNA: TGTGCCAGCAGCTTGGGACTAGACGCAGATACGCAGTATTTT; CDR3: CASSLGLDADTQYF
length: 15; D: TRBD1; J: TRBJ2-3; V: TRBV4-1; size: .; DNA: TGCGCCAGCAGCCAACAGGGGGCCAGCACAGATACGCAGTATTTT; CDR3: CASSQQGASTDTQYF
length: 14; D: TRBD1; J: TRBJ1-2; V: TRBV5-6; size: once; DNA: TGTGCCAGCAGCCCGGGACAGGGCGGCTATGGCTACACCTTC; CDR3: CASSPGQGGYGYTF
length: 13; D: .; J: TRBJ1-2; V: TRBV2; size: once; DNA: TGTGCCAGCAGTGGATCGGGTTTCTATGGCTACACCTTC; CDR3: CASSGSGFYGYTF
length: 14; D: TRBD1; J: TRBJ2-3; V: TRBV2; size: once; DNA: TGTGCCAGCGCCCAGGGGGAGATCACAGATACGCAGTATTTT; CDR3: CASAQGEITDTQYF
length: 13; D: .; J: TRBJ1-2; V: TRBV2; size: .; DNA: TGTGCCAGCAGGTCGGATCTAAGCGGCGGCTACACCTTC; CDR3: CASRSDLSGGYTF
length: 15; D: .; J: TRBJ1-1; V: TRBV6-2/TRBV6-3; size: .; DNA: TGTGCCAGCAGTGGAACAGGGTTAGGAAACACTGAAGCTTTCTTT; CDR3: CASSGTGLGNTEAFF
length: 17; D: TRBD1; J: TRBJ1-5; V: TRBV19; size: .; DNA: TGTGCCAGTAGTCCCCGACAGGGATCGGGGAGCAATCAGCCCCAGCATTTT; CDR3: CASSPRQGSGSNQPQHF
length: 16; D: .; J: TRBJ1-1; V: TRBV5-1; size: few; DNA: TGCGCCAGCAGCTATGGGACATCAACTCTGAACACTGAAGCTTTCTTT; CDR3: CASSYGTSTLNTEAFF
length: 15; D: .; J: TRBJ1-4; V: TRBV30; size: .; DNA: TGTGCCTGGGCAACTGGGACAACAACTAATGAAAAACTGTTTTTT; CDR3: CAWATGTTTNEKLFF
length: 16; D: TRBD1; J: TRBJ2-1; V: TRBV12-5; size: .; DNA: TGTGCTAGTGGTTTGGTGGTCGGGACAGGGCCCTTAGGGCAGTTCTTC; CDR3: CASGLVVGTGPLGQFF
length: 15; D: .; J: TRBJ2-5; V: TRBV5-6; size: .; DNA: TGTGCCAGCAGCGGCCTCGGGACACCCCAAGAGACCCAGTACTTC; CDR3: CASSGLGTPQETQYF
length: 14; D: .; J: TRBJ2-5; V: TRBV30; size: few; DNA: TGTGCCTGGAGGAGGAACACTGGGGGGGAGACCCAGTACTTC; CDR3: CAWRRNTGGETQYF
length: 15; D: TRBD1; J: TRBJ2-2; V: TRBV6-2/TRBV6-3; size: .; DNA: TGTGCCAGCAGCCGGGGACAGTTCCTCACCGGGGAGCTGTTTTTT; CDR3: CASSRGQFLTGELFF
length: 13; D: .; J: TRBJ2-1; V: TRBV6-4; size: .; DNA: TGTGCCAGTGGGGGAGGACGGGACAATGAGCAGTTCTTC; CDR3: CASGGGRDNEQFF
length: 15; D: .; J: TRBJ1-4; V: TRBV7-9; size: .; DNA: TGTGCCAGCAGCCATAACGGAGCAACTAATGAAAAACTGTTTTTT; CDR3: CASSHNGATNEKLFF
length: 15; D: TRBD1; J: TRBJ1-4; V: TRBV4-3; size: .; DNA: TGCGCCAGCAGCCAGGGTGTGGCAGGGGGTGAAAAACTGTTTTTT; CDR3: CASSQGVAGGEKLFF
length: 15; D: .; J: TRBJ1-1; V: TRBV6-5; size: few; DNA: TGTGCCAGCACAGGGAGGGGAGGGGGGTACACTGAAGCTTTCTTT; CDR3: CASTGRGGGYTEAFF
length: 15; D: TRBD1; J: TRBJ2-7; V: TRBV19; size: .; DNA: TGTGCCAGTAGTACCCGGACAGGGGCTGGCCGCGAGCAGTACTTC; CDR3: CASSTRTGAGREQYF
length: 12; D: .; J: TRBJ1-2; V: TRBV12-3/TRBV12-4; size: .; DNA: TGTGCCAGCAGTAACAGGGACTATGGCTACACCTTC; CDR3: CASSNRDYGYTF
length: 18; D: TRBD2; J: TRBJ2-3; V: TRBV7-6; size: once; DNA: TGTGCCAGCAGCTTAGTGACTAGCGGGGGGTCAGACACAGATACGCAGTATTTT; CDR3: CASSLVTSGGSDTDTQYF
length: 15; D: TRBD1; J: TRBJ1-5; V: TRBV7-3; size: .; DNA: TGTGCCAGCAGCCACAGGGGTATTGGCAATCAGCCCCAGCATTTT; CDR3: CASSHRGIGNQPQHF
length: 14; D: TRBD1; J: TRBJ2-7; V: TRBV4-3; size: .; DNA: TGCGCCAGCAGCCGCCAACAGGGGACCTACGAGCAGTACTTC; CDR3: CASSRQQGTYEQYF
length: 15; D: .; J: TRBJ1-2; V: TRBV4-1; size: .; DNA: TGCGCCAGCAGCCAACAACAGGGTGGTCAAGGAGGCTACACCTTC; CDR3: CASSQQQGGQGGYTF
length: 14; D: .; J: TRBJ1-5; V: TRBV19; size: few; DNA: TGTGCCAGTAGTTCAGGGTCGGGCAATCAGCCCCAGCATTTT; CDR3: CASSSGSGNQPQHF
length: 14; D: TRBD1; J: TRBJ1-2; V: TRBV7-2; size: .; DNA: TGTGCCAGCAGCCTGCTCTACAGGGGGGATGGCTACACCTTC; CDR3: CASSLLYRGDGYTF
length: 16; D: .; J: TRBJ1-5; V: TRBV27; size: .; DNA: TGTGCCAGCAGTTTATCTAGGTGGGCAGGCGACCAGCCCCAGCATTTT; CDR3: CASSLSRWAGDQPQHF
length: 16; D: TRBD1; J: TRBJ2-3; V: TRBV2; size: .; DNA: TGTGCCAGCAGTTACGCCGGGACAGGGGGACCGGATACGCAGTATTTT; CDR3: CASSYAGTGGPDTQYF
length: 15; D: TRBD1; J: TRBJ2-7; V: TRBV10-2; size: .; DNA: TGCGCCAGCAGTGATCATACAGGGGGCTACGACGAGCAGTACTTC; CDR3: CASSDHTGGYDEQYF
length: 17; D: TRBD1; J: TRBJ1-3; V: TRBV3-1/TRBV3-2; size: .; DNA: TGTGCCAGCAGTCCCAGGAGGGACAGGGGCTCTGGAAACACCATATATTTT; CDR3: CASSPRRDRGSGNTIYF
length: 13; D: .; J: TRBJ2-7; V: TRBV27; size: .; DNA: TGTGCCAGCAGTTTACAGGGTGGCTACGAGCAGTACTTC; CDR3: CASSLQGGYEQYF
length: 15; D: .; J: TRBJ2-7; V: TRBV7-2; size: .; DNA: TGTGCCAGCAGCCCTCAAACTAGTTCCTCCTACGAGCAGTACTTC; CDR3: CASSPQTSSSYEQYF
length: 14; D: .; J: TRBJ1-1; V: TRBV6-5; size: few; DNA: TGTGCCAGCAGCGGACAGTTCGCGAACACTGAAGCTTTCTTT; CDR3: CASSGQFANTEAFF
length: 14; D: .; J: TRBJ2-2; V: TRBV5-5; size: .; DNA: TGTGCCAGCAGCTTGAGATTAGCCCCCGGGGAGCTGTTTTTT; CDR3: CASSLRLAPGELFF
length: 12; D: .; J: TRBJ2-7; V: TRBV5-6; size: .; DNA: TGTGCCAGCAGCTTGTACAGGACCGAGCAGTACTTC; CDR3: CASSLYRTEQYF
length: 15; D: TRBD2; J: TRBJ2-1; V: TRBV9; size: once; DNA: TGTGCCAGCAGCCCAGGGGCGGGGGGGCTCGATGAGCAGTTCTTC; CDR3: CASSPGAGGLDEQFF
length: 16; D: .; J: TRBJ2-3; V: TRBV19; size: .; DNA: TGTGCCAGTAGTATAAGATCGGGGGTTAGCACAGATACGCAGTATTTT; CDR3: CASSIRSGVSTDTQYF
length: 14; D: TRBD1; J: TRBJ2-2; V: TRBV10-3; size: .; DNA: TGTGCCATTGCGGCCGGGACAGGGAACGGGGAGCTGTTTTTT; CDR3: CAIAAGTGNGELFF
length: 14; D: .; J: TRBJ1-2; V: TRBV7-2; size: once; DNA: TGTGCCAGCAGCTTACCCGCCTTGACCAGGGGCTACACCTTC; CDR3: CASSLPALTRGYTF
length: 14; D: TRBD1; J: TRBJ1-1; V: TRBV3-1/TRBV3-2; size: .; DNA: TGTGCCAGCGCATTCGGGACAGCGAACACTGAAGCTTTCTTT; CDR3: CASAFGTANTEAFF
length: 17; D: TRBD2; J: TRBJ2-7; V: TRBV7-6; size: .; DNA: TGTGCCAGCAGCGCAAATGTGGGACTAGCGGCCTCCTACGAGCAGTACTTC; CDR3: CASSANVGLAASYEQYF
length: 15; D: .; J: TRBJ2-2; V: TRBV5-4; size: .; DNA: TGTGCCAGCAGCCCCGGAGGGGTGAACACCGGGGAGCTGTTTTTT; CDR3: CASSPGGVNTGELFF
length: 13; D: TRBD1; J: TRBJ2-5; V: TRBV5-1; size: .; DNA: TGCGCCAGCAGCTGGGACAGGGGGGAGACCCAGTACTTC; CDR3: CASSWDRGETQYF
length: 15; D: TRBD2; J: TRBJ2-1; V: TRBV3-1/TRBV3-2; size: .; DNA: TGTGCCAGCAGCCAAGTGAGCGGGGGGGCGCATGAGCAGTTCTTC; CDR3: CASSQVSGGAHEQFF